Below, one TCR beta chain is given with its context. The antigen it recognizes is unknown. Base-call qualities are not available, and no considerably larger clone is one nucleotide away. For sequencing, an Illumina HiSeq 2500 was employed. Quantitative 5'-RACE with molecular barcodes was used to prepare TCR beta libraries. In the original analysis: A new computational method, built on a probabilistic model of VDJ rearrangement, was used to identify disease-linked TCR variants. The public reads were reprocessed in TCRdb via fastp at Q25 and MiXCR, keeping in-frame beta chains. Identical CDR3 protein sequences are pooled into one entry, listed with their most common genes and DNA. The V and J calls and clone size come from TCRdb's table, not from the authors' own analysis. The sample has fewer than 650,000 distinct CDR3 sequences on record, more than 9.5% of them singletons. Jointly, the top ten make up nearly 7% of the sample.

This specimen comes from a study of CD8 T cells in ankylosing spondylitis listed by TCRdb under 2017. About the study as a whole: The study set out to find disease-linked TCR variants by profiling T cell receptor beta repertoires in ankylosing spondylitis patients and healthy donors. The full study cohort was made up of roughly 25 ankylosing spondylitis patients and more than 90 healthy donors. Peripheral blood was sampled, and synovial fluid was also collected from ankylosing spondylitis patients.

The investigation overall reported the following: Blood from ankylosing spondylitis patients appeared to be characterized by a TCR beta motif made up of under ten highly homologous amino acid variants. A CD8+ phenotype was shown by the disease-linked clones, which were found at relatively low frequencies in peripheral blood. Some TCR beta motif variants had previously been reported in synovial fluid and blood of reactive arthritis patients, which suggested common disease-initiation mechanisms. Significant enrichment of the disease-linked clones was reported in matched synovial fluid samples from ankylosing spondylitis patients.

The receptor comes from a male donor with ankylosing spondylitis. The specimen sequenced was blood, either unsorted or a sorted T cell fraction (not recorded which).

The CDR3 loop reads CARSPGTYNEQFF. The DNA sequence is TGTGCCAGGAGCCCGGGGACTTATAATGAGCAGTTCTTC. Recombination linked TRBV5-5 to TRBJ2-1, and the D gene may be TRBD2, 6 bases matching. According to the germline V gene (reference sequence), CDR1 reads SGHKS and CDR2 reads YYEKEE. The CDR3 measures 13 amino acids from cysteine to phenylalanine. The only DNA kept is the CDR3, 39 bases in frame from the first base. Trimming at the junction amounts to 8 bases on V and 7 bases on J, and the germline ends lie 16 bases apart.